The T cell receptor (beta chain) described here comes from a study of T-cell reconstitution after alpha-beta-depleted transplantation in children. The study's findings and limits: There were some patients whose high TCRbeta diversity at day 60 came from surviving recipient T cells and thymic progenitors. It was newly produced T cells that mostly accounted for T-cell counts and diversity one year after transplant. The origin of alpha-beta T cells about two months after transplant was reportedly several hundred expanded graft clones.

The table lists this clonotype with many counts. What it binds is not known. The V end was cut by 1 base, the J end by 9 bases, with 12 bases between. The CDR3 is 13 residues long. Germline CDR1 SGHTA, CDR2 FQGNSA. Unique molecular identifiers were used to barcode this TCRbeta library. A single record per CDR3 protein comes from TCRdb applying MiXCR to the PCR reads. The data hold about 590,000 distinct CDR3 sequences, with approximately 13% observed a single time. The source is a male patient younger than 18 who had a stem cell transplant for acute myeloid leukemia, so the T cells may come from the graft donor. The rearrangement joins TRBV7-2 to TRBJ2-5; tentative D call: TRBD1 (5 bases). Here the sequenced sample was PBMCs, mostly from graft donor cells, taken 360 days after TCRalphabeta/CD19-depleted stem cell transplant. The CDR3 here is CASSLDTARAQYF. In nucleotides, the CDR3 is TGTGCCAGCAGCTTAGATACAGCCAGGGCCCAGTACTTC.